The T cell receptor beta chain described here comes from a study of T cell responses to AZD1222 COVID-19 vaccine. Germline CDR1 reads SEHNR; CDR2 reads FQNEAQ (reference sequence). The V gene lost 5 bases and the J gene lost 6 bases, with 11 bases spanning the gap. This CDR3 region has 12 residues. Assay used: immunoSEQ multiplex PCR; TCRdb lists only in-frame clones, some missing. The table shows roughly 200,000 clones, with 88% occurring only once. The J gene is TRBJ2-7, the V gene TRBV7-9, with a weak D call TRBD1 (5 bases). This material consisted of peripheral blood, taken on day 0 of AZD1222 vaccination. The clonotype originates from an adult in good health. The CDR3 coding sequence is TGTGCCAGCAGCACTGACAGTCTCGAGCAGTACTTC. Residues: CASSTDSLEQYF.